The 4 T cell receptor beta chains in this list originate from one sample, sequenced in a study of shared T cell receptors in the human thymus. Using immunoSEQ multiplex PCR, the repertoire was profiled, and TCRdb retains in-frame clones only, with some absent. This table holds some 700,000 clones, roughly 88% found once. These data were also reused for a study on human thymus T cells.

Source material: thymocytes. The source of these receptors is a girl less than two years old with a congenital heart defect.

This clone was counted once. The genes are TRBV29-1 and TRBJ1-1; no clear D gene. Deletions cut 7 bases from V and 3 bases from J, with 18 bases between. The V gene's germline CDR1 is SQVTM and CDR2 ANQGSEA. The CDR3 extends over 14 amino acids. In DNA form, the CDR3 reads TGCAGCGGCGCGGTGATGTCGGCGTACACTGAAGCTTTCTTT. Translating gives CSGAVMSAYTEAFF.

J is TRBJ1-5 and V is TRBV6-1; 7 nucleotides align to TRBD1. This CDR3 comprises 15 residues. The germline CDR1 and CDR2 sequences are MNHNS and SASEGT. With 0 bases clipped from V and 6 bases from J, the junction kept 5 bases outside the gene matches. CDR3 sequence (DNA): TGTGCCAGCAGTGAAGCGAGACAGGGAGGTCAGCCCCAGCATTTT. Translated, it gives CASSEARQGGQPQHF.

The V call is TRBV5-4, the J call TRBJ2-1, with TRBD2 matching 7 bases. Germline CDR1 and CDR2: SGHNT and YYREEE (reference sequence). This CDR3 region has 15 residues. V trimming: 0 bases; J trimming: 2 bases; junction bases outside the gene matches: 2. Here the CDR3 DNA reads TGTGCCAGCAGCTTGGACGGGGGGACCTACAATGAGCAGTTCTTC. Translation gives CASSLDGGTYNEQFF.

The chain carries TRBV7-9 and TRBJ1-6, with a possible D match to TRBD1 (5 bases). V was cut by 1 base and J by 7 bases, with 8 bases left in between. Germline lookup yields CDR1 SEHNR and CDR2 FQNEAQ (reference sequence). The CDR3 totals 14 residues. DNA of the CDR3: TGTGCCAGCAGCTTAGAGGCAGGGAATTCACCCCTCCACTTT. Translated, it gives CASSLEAGNSPLHF.